These 15 T cell receptor beta chains share one sample of origin, sequenced in a study of blood T cell repertoires in COVID-19. Sequenced by immunoSEQ multiplex PCR; TCRdb stores in-frame clones only, minus some. This table has approximately 240,000 clones, roughly 87% appearing once. Sequenced material: PBMCs or T cells enriched from blood (not recorded which). These TCRs come from a woman aged 30 to 39 with acute COVID-19.

The rearrangement uses TRBV7-9 and TRBJ2-4; tentative D call: TRBD1 (6 bases). The V end was cut by 3 bases, the J end by 1 base, with 16 bases between. CDR3 length: 17 amino acids. Germline loops: CDR1 SEHNR, CDR2 FQNEAQ (reference sequence). The CDR3 DNA sequence: TGTGCCAGCAGCTTTCGTACAACAGGGATGGCCAAAAACATTCAGTACTTC. Translating gives CASSFRTTGMAKNIQYF.

This clone was counted a single time. The chain carries TRBV7-2 and TRBJ1-2, with D possibly matching TRBD1 (5 bases). The CDR3 covers 13 residues. V was trimmed by 5 bases and J by 4 bases, leaving 11 bases between them. Germline CDR1 reads SGHTA; CDR2 reads FQGNSA. CDR3 nucleotide sequence: TGTGCCAGCAGCCCCCTGGGGCCCTATGGCTACACCTTC. Protein sequence: CASSPLGPYGYTF. Full variable domain (outside the CDR3, taken from reference TRBV7-2 and TRBJ1-2): GAGVSQSPSNKVTEKGKDVELRCDPISGHTALYWYRQSLGQGLEFLIYFQGNSAPDKSGLPSDRFSAERTGGSVSTLTIQRTQQEDSAVYLCASSPLGPYGYTFGSGTRLTVV.

The rearrangement joins TRBV27 to TRBJ2-1; D gene unclear. The CDR3 contains 13 residues. The V gene lost 6 bases and the J gene lost 1 base, with 7 bases spanning the gap. Germline V gene sequence: CDR1 MNHEY, CDR2 SMNVEV (reference sequence). CDR3 amino acids: CASRPDSYNEQFF. The CDR3 region has the DNA TGTGCCAGCAGGCCAGATTCCTACAATGAGCAGTTCTTC.

The V gene is TRBV6-4, the J gene TRBJ1-1; 7 bases map to TRBD1. The length of the CDR3 is 19 residues. V gave up 0 bases and J gave up 3 bases; unmatched junction bases: 16. The germline gives CDR1 MRHNA, CDR2 SNTAGT. The CDR3 bases are TGTGCCAGCAGTGACTCGATTTCAAGACAGGGAAAGACGCACACTGAAGCTTTCTTT. Translated: CASSDSISRQGKTHTEAFF.

The V gene is TRBV2, the J gene TRBJ2-1; 7 positions match TRBD1. J gave up 7 bases and V 2 bases, and 5 bases lay outside the gene matches. The CDR3 covers 14 residues. Germline CDR1 reads SNHLY; CDR2 reads FYNNEI. The CDR3 protein is CASSETGTANEQFF. CDR3 sequence (DNA): TGTGCCAGCAGTGAAACGGGGACAGCTAATGAGCAGTTCTTC.

This chain joins TRBV6-6 and TRBJ2-7; 8 bases match TRBD1. Germline lookup yields CDR1 MNHNY and CDR2 SVGAGI (reference sequence). This CDR3 is 14 amino acids long. The J segment lost 3 bases and the V segment lost 6 bases, leaving 7 bases of the junction unmatched. CDR3 residues: CASSQDRVSYEQYF. The DNA for the CDR3 is TGTGCCAGCAGCCAGGACAGGGTGAGCTACGAGCAGTACTTC.

The J gene is TRBJ2-5, the V gene TRBV29-1, with TRBD1 as a possible D gene (5 bases). Deletions cut 5 bases from V and 1 base from J, with 17 bases between. CDR3 size: 15 residues. Germline lookup yields CDR1 SQVTM and CDR2 ANQGSEA. The DNA of the CDR3 is TGCAGCGTTTACAAAGGGGTCGGTCCCCAAGAGACCCAGTACTTC. Translation gives CSVYKGVGPQETQYF.

The chain combines TRBV19 with TRBJ2-2; D might be TRBD2 (5 bases). There are 15 residues in the CDR3. Per germline, CDR1 LNHDA and CDR2 SQIVND (reference sequence). V lost 5 bases to trimming and J lost 6 bases, with 16 bases between them. CDR3 nucleotides: TGTGCCAGTAGTCACGCGGGCCCGGGCCCCGGGGAGCTGTTTTTT. It is translated as CASSHAGPGPGELFF.

The rearrangement joins TRBV5-1 to TRBJ1-6; 7 positions match TRBD1. The germline CDR1 and CDR2 sequences are SGHRS and YFSETQ. Trimming at V came to 5 bases and at J to 7 bases, leaving 3 bases not matched to a gene. The CDR3 consists of 13 residues. The CDR3 sequence: CASRGTANSPLHF. CDR3 nucleotide sequence: TGCGCCAGCAGAGGGACAGCAAATTCACCCCTCCACTTT.

The chain employs TRBV5-4 and TRBJ1-2; possible D gene TRBD1, 5 bases. Trimming left V 5 bases short and J 4 bases short, with 12 bases between. Germline CDR1 and CDR2: SGHNT and YYREEE (reference sequence). The CDR3 runs to 13 residues. CDR3 protein: CASRLRGGYGYTF. The CDR3 DNA reads as TGTGCCAGCAGACTGCGCGGGGGCTATGGCTACACCTTC.

V is TRBV6-1 and J is TRBJ2-1, with 8 bases matching TRBD2. The germline CDR1 and CDR2 sequences are MNHNS and SASEGT. This CDR3 is built from 16 residues. With V trimmed by 2 bases and J by 1 base, 4 bases remained unmatched. This CDR3 is CASSELGGRSYNEQFF. The CDR3 nucleotides are TGTGCCAGCAGTGAATTGGGCGGGAGGTCCTACAATGAGCAGTTCTTC.

The chain carries TRBV6-2 or TRBV6-3 and TRBJ2-1; D may be TRBD2 (6 bases). Germline loops: CDR1 MNHEY, CDR2 SVGEGT. The ends were cut back, 3 bases at V and 3 bases at J, with 18 bases in the middle. The CDR3 runs to 17 residues. The DNA of the CDR3 is TGTGCCAGCAGTTATCCTCCCGGGAGCGGAGTCTACAATGAGCAGTTCTTC. Protein product: CASSYPPGSGVYNEQFF.

The chain carries TRBV19 and TRBJ2-3, with 13 nucleotides matching TRBD2. After removal of 5 bases from V and 0 bases from J, the junction contained 8 bases not matched to a gene. The CDR3 is 18 amino acids. The germline gives CDR1 LNHDA, CDR2 SQIVND (reference sequence). The CDR3 DNA reads TGTGCCAGTAGTCCCCGACTAGCGGGAGGCAGGAGCACAGATACGCAGTATTTT. It translates to CASSPRLAGGRSTDTQYF.

CDR3 region: CAWSLYAGGTDTQYF. CDR3 nucleotide sequence: TGTGCCTGGAGCCTTTATGCGGGGGGGACAGATACGCAGTATTTT. This rearrangement joins TRBV30 to TRBJ2-3; TRBD2 matches at 9 bases. Per the germline V gene, CDR1 is GTSNPN and CDR2 is SVGIG (reference sequence). The CDR3 is 15 residues long. V was pared by 3 bases and J by 3 bases, with 7 bases of the junction left unmatched.

The chain uses TRBV4-1 and TRBJ1-6; D is unclear. The CDR3 is 16 residues long. CDR1 is MGHRA and CDR2 is YSYEKL in the germline V gene. Trimming took off 0 bases at V and 5 bases at J, with 11 bases between the two ends. The CDR3: CASSQEEKWDNSPLHF. CDR3 sequence (DNA): TGCGCCAGCAGCCAAGAGGAGAAGTGGGATAATTCACCCCTCCACTTT.